This passage covers 9 T cell receptor beta chains from one sample sequenced in a study of blood T cells in healthy people across ages. Combining a sample-barcoded 5' primer with a J-beta primer mix, a second PCR ran for about 7 to 11 cycles. Each CDR3 protein is one row after TCRdb ran MiXCR on the 5' RACE reads. This table holds some 800,000 distinct CDR3 sequences, about 42% found once. The sample taken for sequencing was blood. These receptors were taken from a man aged 55 to 70 in good health.

Many counts were recorded for this clonotype. The chain combines TRBV7-9 with TRBJ2-5, with D perhaps TRBD2 (7 bases). Per the germline V gene, CDR1 is SEHNR and CDR2 is FQNEAQ (reference sequence). The V end lost 0 bases, the J end lost 11 bases, and 28 bases lay between the germline ends. This CDR3 has 18 residues. The CDR3 reads CASSLAGGRITSLDEQYF. For the CDR3, the DNA is TGTGCCAGCAGCTTAGCGGGGGGGCGGATTACCTCATTAGATGAGCAGTACTTC.

This chain links TRBV5-4 with TRBJ1-6, with D unclear. Germline V gives CDR1 SGHNT, CDR2 YYREEE (reference sequence). Trimming left V 3 bases short and J 0 bases short, with 10 bases between. This CDR3 region has 16 residues. As DNA, the CDR3 is TGTGCCAGCAGCTCCAGTGCAAGCTCCTATAATTCACCCCTCCACTTT. Translation gives CASSSSASSYNSPLHF.

This clonotype was counted a few times. V and J are TRBV20-1 and TRBJ2-7, with TRBD1 identical over 12 bases. V was pared by 0 bases and J by 3 bases, with 15 bases of the junction left unmatched. Germline-derived CDR1 and CDR2 are DFQATT and SNEGSKA (reference sequence). This CDR3 has 19 residues. Here the CDR3 DNA reads TGCAGTGCTAGAGATAGGGACAGGGGGCCCGGTCAGCCTATCTACGAGCAGTACTTC. This translates into CSARDRDRGPGQPIYEQYF.

The J gene is TRBJ2-1, the V gene TRBV18; D is undetermined. With 5 bases removed from V and 10 bases from J, the gap between germline ends came to 12 bases. This CDR3 contains 12 residues. The V gene's germline CDR1 is KGHSH and CDR2 LQKENI. This CDR3 reads CASSELGKEQFF. The CDR3 coding sequence is TGTGCCAGCTCAGAGCTAGGGAAAGAGCAGTTCTTC.

The chain recombines TRBV6-2 or TRBV6-3 with TRBJ1-5; no firm D call. There are 18 residues in the CDR3. Deletions cut 8 bases from V and 0 bases from J, with 23 bases between. Per the germline V gene, CDR1 is MNHEY and CDR2 is SVGEGT. The CDR3 nucleotides are TGTGCCAGCCCCCCCCGGGCGGATCTCATTCATAGCAATCAGCCCCAGCATTTT. Amino acid sequence: CASPPRADLIHSNQPQHF.

This clonotype has only a few counts. This chain connects TRBV5-1 to TRBJ2-1, with no clear D. Germline-derived CDR1 and CDR2 are SGHRS and YFSETQ. The V end lost 4 bases, the J end lost 6 bases, and 8 bases lay between the germline ends. The CDR3 spans 12 residues. The CDR3 nucleotides are TGCGCCAGCAGCCTGCAGTTCAATGAGCAGTTCTTC. It yields the protein CASSLQFNEQFF.

As to this clonotype: Germline and junction disagree at one end, which may indicate a read error. The rearrangement links TRBV3-1 to TRBJ1-2; D is undetermined. The CDR3 length is 13 residues. CDR1 LGHDT and CDR2 YNNKEL come from the germline V gene (reference sequence). The CDR3 nucleotides are TGTGCCAGCGGCCAGACACAGAACTATGGCTACACCTTC. Amino acid sequence: CASGQTQNYGYTF.

The genes are TRBV6-1 and TRBJ1-2; 8 nucleotides match TRBD1. Germline CDR1 and CDR2: MNHNS and SASEGT. This CDR3 region has 16 residues. Trimming at V came to 4 bases and at J to 4 bases, leaving 11 bases not matched to a gene. The CDR3 coding sequence is TGTGCCAGCAGTGGAGCCGGGACAGGCCAGACCTATGGCTACACCTTC. Its protein is CASSGAGTGQTYGYTF.

V usage is TRBV9 and J usage is TRBJ2-5; 10 bases are a match to TRBD2. Matching the DNA end better, TRBJ2-7 makes the J call doubtful. CDR1 and CDR2 (germline): SGDLS, YYNGEE. The CDR3 extends over 14 amino acids. The CDR3 reads CASSVGVAGGEQYF. Here the CDR3 DNA reads TGTGCCAGCAGCGTAGGCGTAGCGGGAGGCGAGCAGTACTTC.